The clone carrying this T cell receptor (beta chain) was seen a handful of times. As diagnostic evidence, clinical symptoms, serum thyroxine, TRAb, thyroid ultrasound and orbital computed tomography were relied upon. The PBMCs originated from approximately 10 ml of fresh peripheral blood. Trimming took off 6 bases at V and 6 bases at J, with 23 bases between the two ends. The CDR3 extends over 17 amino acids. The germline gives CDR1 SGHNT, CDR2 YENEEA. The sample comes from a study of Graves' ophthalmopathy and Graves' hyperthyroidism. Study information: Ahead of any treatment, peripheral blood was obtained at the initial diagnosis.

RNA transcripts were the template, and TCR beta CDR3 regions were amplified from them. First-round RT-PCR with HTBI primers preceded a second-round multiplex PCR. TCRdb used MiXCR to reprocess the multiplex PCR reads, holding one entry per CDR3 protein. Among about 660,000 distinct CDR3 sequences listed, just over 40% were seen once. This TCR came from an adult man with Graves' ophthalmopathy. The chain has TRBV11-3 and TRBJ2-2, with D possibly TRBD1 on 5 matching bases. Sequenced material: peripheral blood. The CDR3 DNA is TGTGCCAGCAGTCCTACCCTTAGGGGCCGCGGAGCCGGGGAGCTGTTTTTT. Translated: CASSPTLRGRGAGELFF.